The following is a TCR beta chain sequence with its context. This clone's antigen is unknown. Qualities for individual bases were not recorded, and no much larger clone is one base off. Deletion took 1 base off V and 0 bases off J, with a span of 12 bases between the germline ends. CDR1 LGHNA and CDR2 YSLEER are derived from the germline V gene. The CDR3 runs 16 amino acids, cysteine and phenylalanine included. CDR3 DNA only is kept here, 48 bases in frame from base 1. High-throughput TCR beta sequencing profiled peripheral blood CD8+ and CD4+ T cells from healthy donors, Susac syndrome patients and multiple sclerosis patients. The multiple sclerosis controls were treatment-naive patients whose relapsing-remitting disease, either stable or active, fulfilled the revised McDonald criteria. Bulk CD8+ and CD4+ T cells were purified by magnetic negative isolation, whereas CD8+ TEMRA cells were enriched by FACS. Blood was collected in EDTA tubes and processed within 24 hours, with PBMCs isolated through density gradient centrifugation. PBMCs destined for TCR sequencing were cryopreserved in liquid nitrogen and later thawed in a 37 °C water bath. A purity of at least 90% was achieved for sorted or isolated CD4+, CD8+ and CD8+ TEMRA cells.

RNA was extracted using the RNeasy kit, and roughly 0.5 to 1 ug of the RNA was reverse transcribed with random hexamers. The immunoSEQ multiplex PCR assay, covering 54 Vbeta and 13 Jbeta segments, was used to amplify TCR beta CDR3 regions. To correct PCR amplification bias, a synthetic template baseline was used for both primer optimization and computational correction. The original methods were these. Reads were annotated to V, D and J genes per IMGT and analyzed with immunoSEQ Analyzer, keeping only productive sequences. To calculate clonality, Shannon entropy was normalized by log2 of the number of productive unique sequences and then subtracted from one. For each patient and control, public and private clones were evaluated within the 100 most prevalent clones. Susac-specific clones were defined as absent from healthy and MS cohorts, around 980 published viral clones and other ImmuneACCESS disease sequences. TCRdb applied fastp at Q25 and MiXCR to the public reads, then kept only in-frame beta chains. Each record represents a unique CDR3 protein, reported with the most common genes and DNA among its rows. TCRdb, not the original authors, processed these V and J calls. Here the sample has around 300,000 distinct CDR3 sequences; around 85% occur a single time. Roughly 0.21% of the sample lies in the top ten.

This sample was included in a study of CD8 T cells in Susac syndrome (dated by TCRdb to between 2018 and 2021). At the level of the whole study: Whether CD8+ T cell activation and differentiation in Susac syndrome was antigen driven was tested using repertoire sequencing. The clonality of the CD8+ T cell repertoire was compared across over 9 healthy donors, about 14 Susac syndrome patients and about 15 multiple sclerosis patients. What the research found in general, with its limitations: The number of individuals in the TCR sequencing and HLA analysis was acknowledged as relatively small.

The receptor was isolated from a human donor with multiple sclerosis. The sequenced material came from CD8+ T cells from PBMCs. The chain uses TRBV4-3 and TRBJ1-1; TRBD1 is possibly the D segment (6 matching bases). CDR3 region: CASSQGIQGVNTEAFF. The DNA sequence reads TGCGCCAGCAGCCAAGGCATACAGGGAGTGAACACTGAAGCTTTCTTT.